The 29 T cell receptor beta chains listed next were all sequenced from one sample in a study of breast tumors, draining lymph nodes, adjacent tissues. TCRdb used MiXCR to reprocess the multiplex PCR reads, holding one entry per CDR3 protein. The sample has around 8,200 distinct CDR3 sequences, about 74% seen once. Sequencing input: tumor-adjacent breast tissue. Receptors were obtained from a female donor with breast cancer. Some clones in this sample may be carry-over from other donors' samples.

This clonotype was observed at least ten times. The CDR3 protein is CSVALDSAAKNIQYF. The CDR3 nucleotides are TGCAGCGTTGCTCTCGACAGTGCGGCCAAAAACATTCAGTACTTC. The gene calls are TRBV29-1 and TRBJ2-4, with D perhaps TRBD1 (5 bases). Per the germline V gene, CDR1 is SQVTM and CDR2 is ANQGSEA. The V and J ends lost 4 bases and 1 base respectively, with 14 bases between them. The CDR3 loop spans 15 amino acids.

The V gene is TRBV5-1, the J gene TRBJ2-7; D uncertain. Germline CDR1 is SGHRS and CDR2 is YFSETQ. The V end was cut by 4 bases, the J end by 3 bases, with 11 bases between. CDR3 size: 13 residues. CDR3 residues: CASSIKLGYEQYF. CDR3 nucleotides: TGCGCCAGCAGCATTAAATTGGGCTACGAGCAGTACTTC.

The V call is TRBV7-6, the J call TRBJ2-3; 8 nucleotides align to TRBD2. Looked up from germline, CDR1 is SGHVS and CDR2 is FNYEAQ. CDR3 length: 13 amino acids. The V gene end was trimmed by 8 bases and the J gene end by 6 bases; junction bases not matched to a gene: 7. The chain's CDR3 is CASVGRAGDTQYF. The CDR3 DNA follows: TGTGCCAGCGTCGGGAGGGCCGGGGATACGCAGTATTTT.

V is TRBV7-3 and J is TRBJ2-5, with 7 bases lining up with TRBD1. The CDR3 is 14 amino acids. The junction had 5 bases not matched to a gene; V was cut back by 5 bases and J by 2 bases. The germline V gene has CDR1 SGHTA and CDR2 FQGTGA. The chain's CDR3 is CASSLLGQQETQYF. CDR3 DNA: TGTGCCAGCAGCCTCCTGGGACAGCAAGAGACCCAGTACTTC. Full variable domain (missing parts from reference TRBV7-3 and TRBJ2-5): GAGVSQTPSNKVTEKGKYVELRCDPISGHTALYWYRQSLGQGPEFLIYFQGTGAADDSGLPNDRFFAVRPEGSVSTLKIQRTERGDSAVYLCASSLLGQQETQYFGPGTRLLVL.

This clonotype was detected once. The chain couples TRBV24-1 to TRBJ2-7, with TRBD2 matching over 12 bases. The CDR3 is 15 amino acids. Trimming at V came to 3 bases and at J to 6 bases, leaving 5 bases not matched to a gene. Germline loops: CDR1 KGHDR, CDR2 SFDVKD. The CDR3 coding sequence is TGTGCCACCAGTGATCCCTCTAGCGGGAGGGCCGAGCAGTACTTC. Its protein is CATSDPSSGRAEQYF.

The chain joins TRBV15 to TRBJ2-1, with 13 nucleotides matching TRBD2. The V and J ends lost 3 bases and 9 bases, in that order; junction bases with no gene match: 8. CDR1 and CDR2 (germline): LNHNV, YYDKDF (reference sequence). The CDR3 runs to 16 residues. The CDR3 sequence: CATSRGGLAGVGEQFF. The CDR3 bases are TGTGCCACCAGCAGGGGCGGACTAGCGGGAGTCGGTGAGCAGTTCTTC.

The rearrangement links TRBV10-3 to TRBJ1-6; the D is unclear. Germline V gene data show CDR1 as ENHRY and CDR2 as SYGVKD. The CDR3 sequence is 14 residues long. Trimming took 0 bases from V and 6 from J, leaving 6 bases between them. The CDR3 is CAISESDGNSPLHF. The CDR3 DNA reads as TGTGCCATCAGTGAGTCGGACGGTAATTCACCCCTCCACTTT.

A single count supports this clonotype. This chain connects TRBV9 to TRBJ2-2; 8 nucleotides match TRBD2. The CDR3 is made up of 17 amino acids. V lost 0 bases and J lost 1; bases outside the gene matches: 5. CDR1 is SGDLS, CDR2 YYNGEE, per germline. The CDR3 reads CASSVDGLAGNTGELFF. Here the CDR3 DNA reads TGTGCCAGCAGCGTAGACGGGCTAGCGGGGAACACCGGGGAGCTGTTTTTT.

This clonotype was detected many times. V usage is TRBV19 and J usage is TRBJ2-1, with 8 bases fitting TRBD2. The germline CDR1 and CDR2 sequences are LNHDA and SQIVND (reference sequence). The CDR3 loop spans 15 amino acids. V trimming: 1 base; J trimming: 1 base; junction bases outside the gene matches: 0. The chain's CDR3 is CASSIASGSYNEQFF. The CDR3 nucleotides are TGTGCCAGTAGTATAGCTAGCGGGTCCTACAATGAGCAGTTCTTC.

The CDR3 DNA reads TGTGCCAGCAGTATATGGGGGTCTTGGGATACCGGGGAGCTGTTTTTT. Translation gives CASSIWGSWDTGELFF. V usage is TRBV12-3 or TRBV12-4 and J usage is TRBJ2-2; either TRBD1 or TRBD2 may fit D (5 bases each). Trimming removed 5 bases from V and 5 bases from J, with 18 bases in between. The CDR3 sequence is 16 residues long.

This rearrangement joins TRBV20-1 to TRBJ2-3; 11 bases line up with TRBD2. The CDR3 is 15 residues long. CDR1 is DFQATT and CDR2 is SNEGSKA in the germline V gene (reference sequence). The junction had 8 bases not matched to a gene; V was cut back by 7 bases and J by 2 bases. CDR3 loop: CSVPLAGDVTDTQYF. CDR3 bases: TGCAGTGTTCCACTAGCGGGGGATGTCACAGATACGCAGTATTTT.

J is TRBJ2-1 and V is TRBV5-1, with TRBD1 matching over 8 bases. Germline V gene data show CDR1 as SGHRS and CDR2 as YFSETQ. V lost 4 bases, J lost 5 bases, and 5 bases stayed unmatched. The CDR3 consists of 14 residues. CDR3: CASSKDRVNNEQFF. In nucleotides, the CDR3 is TGCGCCAGCAGCAAGGACAGGGTTAACAATGAGCAGTTCTTC.

The rearrangement links TRBV7-2 to TRBJ1-6; D is perhaps TRBD1 (6 bases). CDR3 length equals 15 residues. Trimming shortened V by 6 bases and J by 10 bases, and 19 bases separated the two germline ends. Germline assignment: CDR1 SGHTA and CDR2 FQGNSA. The CDR3 DNA reads as TGTGCCAGCAGTCCCCCTCGGGGGCTTGGGTCACCCCTCCACTTT. Protein: CASSPPRGLGSPLHF. Full variable domain (missing parts from reference TRBV7-2 and TRBJ1-6): GAGVSQSPSNKVTEKGKDVELRCDPISGHTALYWYRQSLGQGLEFLIYFQGNSAPDKSGLPSDRFSAERTGGSVSTLTIQRTQQEDSAVYLCASSPPRGLGSPLHFGNGTRLTVT.

This chain connects TRBV29-1 to TRBJ2-5; 7 bases fit TRBD1. The CDR3 covers 15 residues. V shed 3 bases, J shed 5 bases, and the junction held 12 bases outside the gene matches. In germline, CDR1 is SQVTM, CDR2 ANQGSEA. CDR3 sequence (DNA): TGCAGCGTTGATAAAGGTGACAGGGTTGGGGAGACCCAGTACTTC. This encodes CSVDKGDRVGETQYF.

The V call is TRBV27, the J call TRBJ1-2; D uncertain. Germline-derived CDR1 and CDR2 are MNHEY and SMNVEV (reference sequence). CDR3 size: 13 residues. Trimming cost V 8 bases and J 4 bases, with 14 bases left between them. CDR3 nucleotide sequence: TGTGCCAGCCGGCCGACGGAGATCTATGGCTACACCTTC. Amino acids: CASRPTEIYGYTF.

This chain uses TRBV5-1 with TRBJ2-1, with 10 bases aligning to TRBD1. This CDR3 has 16 amino acids. V was clipped by 0 bases and J by 10 bases; unmatched bases: 10. Germline lookup yields CDR1 SGHRS and CDR2 YFSETQ. CDR3 DNA: TGCGCCAGCAGCTTGGTTCGGACAGGGGGTTATAGCGAGCAGTTCTTC. Its protein is CASSLVRTGGYSEQFF.

This chain uses TRBV24-1 with TRBJ2-3; D ambiguous. Germline values: CDR1 KGHDR, CDR2 SFDVKD. The ends were cut back, 6 bases at V and 2 bases at J, with 8 bases in the middle. The CDR3 covers 13 residues. The DNA for the CDR3 is TGTGCCACCAGTTCCCCCGCCACAGATACGCAGTATTTT. This gives the protein CATSSPATDTQYF.

This clonotype was seen only a few times. This chain joins TRBV6-1 and TRBJ1-1; D not resolved. Germline V gives CDR1 MNHNS, CDR2 SASEGT. The CDR3 sequence is 13 residues long. The ends were cut back, 2 bases at V and 1 base at J, with 5 bases in the middle. This CDR3 reads CASSENGNTEAFF. The CDR3 region has the DNA TGTGCCAGCAGTGAAAACGGGAACACTGAAGCTTTCTTT.

On this clonotype: The CDR3 ends on some other residue instead of the conserved phenylalanine or tryptophan, so this is likely a read error. This chain links TRBV5-6 with TRBJ2-7, with D possibly being TRBD1 (6 bases). V was pared by 5 bases and J by 3 bases, with 15 bases between. CDR3 size: 14 residues. Germline CDR1 is SGHDT and CDR2 is YYEEEE. The CDR3 bases are TGTGCCAGCAGTTGGGGGCTAGAGTTCTACGAGCAGTACTCC. Translated: CASSWGLEFYEQYS.

The V and J genes are TRBV7-8 and TRBJ2-7, with 8 bases matching TRBD1. The germline gives CDR1 SGHVS, CDR2 FQNEAQ. The CDR3 sequence is 15 residues long. The ends lost 1 base at V and 3 bases at J; junction bases unmatched: 5. For the CDR3, the DNA is TGTGCCAGCAGCTTAGAACAGGGGGGCCACTACGAGCAGTACTTC. The encoded protein is CASSLEQGGHYEQYF.

V and J are TRBV7-8 and TRBJ1-3; tentative D call: TRBD1 (6 bases). Trimming took off 3 bases at V and 4 bases at J, with 19 bases between the two ends. Germline assignment: CDR1 SGHVS and CDR2 FQNEAQ. CDR3 length equals 17 residues. The CDR3 sequence: CASSLGDRPSFGNTIYF. The CDR3 coding sequence is TGTGCCAGCAGCTTGGGAGACAGGCCGTCGTTCGGAAACACCATATATTTT.

The chain carries TRBV5-1 and TRBJ1-2; 8 nucleotides agree with TRBD1. The CDR3 length is 13 residues. V dropped 4 bases and J dropped 7; count of bases not matched to a gene: 6. Germline V gene data show CDR1 as SGHRS and CDR2 as YFSETQ. The CDR3, as DNA: TGCGCCAGCAGCCTCGGACAGGGCAGTGGCTACACCTTC. Amino acids: CASSLGQGSGYTF.

The rearrangement joins TRBV25-1 to TRBJ2-3; perhaps TRBD1 as D (5 bases). The CDR3 is 13 amino acids. Between the trimmed V and J ends, which lost 5 bases and 4 bases, there was a span of 10 bases. Germline V gene data show CDR1 as MGHDK and CDR2 as SYGVNS. CDR3 region: CASSRQQADTQYF. The CDR3 nucleotides are TGTGCCAGCAGTAGACAACAGGCAGATACGCAGTATTTT.

This clonotype qualifies as medium-sized. V and J are TRBV19 and TRBJ1-5; 9 bases map to TRBD1. The CDR3 is 15 amino acids. Germline V lookup: CDR1 LNHDA, CDR2 SQIVND (reference sequence). With 4 bases clipped from V and 11 bases from J, the junction kept 12 bases outside the gene matches. The CDR3 loop is CASSTKGQGLSAQHF. The CDR3 DNA reads TGTGCCAGTAGTACTAAGGGACAGGGACTATCAGCCCAGCATTTT.

The chain has TRBV7-9 and TRBJ2-6; D gene uncertain. CDR1 and CDR2 (germline): SEHNR, FQNEAQ (reference sequence). V was pared by 5 bases and J by 2 bases, with 13 bases between. The CDR3 is made up of 16 amino acids. The CDR3 protein is CASSPVGEAGANVLTF. CDR3 nucleotide sequence: TGTGCCAGCAGCCCAGTAGGAGAAGCTGGGGCCAACGTCCTGACTTTC.

The V call is TRBV27, the J call TRBJ2-5, with 7 bases fitting TRBD2. With V trimmed by 8 bases and J by 2 bases, 14 bases remained unmatched. This CDR3 contains 16 residues. CDR1 MNHEY and CDR2 SMNVEV come from the germline V gene (reference sequence). The CDR3 DNA is TGTGCCAGCCCGACCGAAGCGGGGACCTTTCAAGAGACCCAGTACTTC. Residues: CASPTEAGTFQETQYF.

V gene TRBV6-1 combines with J gene TRBJ1-1, with D perhaps TRBD1 (5 bases). The V end lost 3 bases, the J end lost 4 bases, and 9 bases lay between the germline ends. The CDR3 spans 13 residues. Germline values: CDR1 MNHNS, CDR2 SASEGT. CDR3 DNA: TGTGCCAGCAGTGATCAGGGACTCACTGAAGCTTTCTTT. Its protein is CASSDQGLTEAFF.

The rearrangement joins TRBV5-1 to TRBJ2-7, with 7 positions matching TRBD1. The CDR3 is 15 residues long. The germline V gene encodes CDR1 SGHRS and CDR2 YFSETQ. V trimming: 0 bases; J trimming: 2 bases; junction bases outside the gene matches: 5. The CDR3 sequence is CASSLVTGVTYEQYF. The DNA for the CDR3 is TGCGCCAGCAGCTTGGTCACAGGGGTCACCTACGAGCAGTACTTC.

The chain recombines TRBV5-1 with TRBJ2-2; D gene ambiguous. Germline CDR1 is SGHRS and CDR2 is YFSETQ. The CDR3 runs 15 residues. Trimming took 2 bases from V and 0 from J, leaving 8 bases between them. CDR3 sequence reads: CASSLQRPNTGELFF. In nucleotides, the CDR3 is TGCGCCAGCAGCTTACAGAGACCGAACACCGGGGAGCTGTTTTTT.